This is a list of T cell receptor beta chains from one sample in a study of cytomegalovirus exposure and HLA in healthy donors. Assay used: immunoSEQ multiplex PCR; TCRdb lists only in-frame clones, some missing. Recorded here are 100,000 to 150,000 clones; the top ten clones represent roughly 2%. Sequencing was carried out using PBMCs. The receptor source for this set is a man in his forties in good health and CMV-seronegative. The CDR3 runs from the conserved cysteine through the conserved F or W. Fields, in order: J gene, V gene, D gene, CDR3 protein, CDR3 DNA. A D gene is named only where the DNA matches it firmly.

>TRBJ2-3|TRBV27|NA
CASSLSRTAPTQYF
TGTGCCAGCAGTTTATCGCGGACAGCCCCAACGCAGTATTTT
>TRBJ1-2|TRBV11-2|NA
CASSLDLGGIAGYTF
TGTGCCAGCAGCTTAGATCTGGGAGGTATCGCGGGCTACACCTTC
>TRBJ2-1|TRBV7-2|NA
CASSLVERAAYNEQFF
TGTGCCAGCAGCTTAGTTGAGAGGGCGGCCTACAATGAGCAGTTCTTC
>TRBJ2-7|TRBV30|NA
CAWTGLLSYEQYF
TGTGCCTGGACAGGTCTCCTTTCCTACGAGCAGTACTTC
>TRBJ1-4|TRBV15|TRBD1
CATSRDGTDEKLFF
TGTGCCACCAGCAGAGATGGGACAGATGAAAAACTGTTTTTT
>TRBJ2-7|TRBV7-7|NA
CASSLASRTGTYEQYF
TGTGCTAGCAGCTTAGCGTCCAGGACGGGAACCTACGAGCAGTACTTC
>TRBJ2-7|TRBV6-6|NA
CASSPCGYEQYF
TGTGCCAGCAGCCCTTGCGGGTACGAGCAGTACTTC
>TRBJ2-7|TRBV5-8|TRBD1
CASSLGTDAGNEQYF
TGTGCCAGCAGCTTAGGGACAGACGCTGGCAACGAGCAGTACTTC
>TRBJ2-3|TRBV4-1|TRBD2
CASSQDRGTSVTDTQYF
TGCGCCAGCAGCCAAGATAGGGGAACTAGCGTAACAGATACGCAGTATTTT
>TRBJ2-7|TRBV11-3|TRBD1
CASSLPPGQEFYEQYF
TGTGCCAGCAGCTTACCGCCGGGACAGGAGTTTTATGAGCAGTACTTC
>TRBJ2-5|TRBV10-1|NA
CASSDPKGVKETQYF
TGCGCCAGCAGTGATCCCAAGGGAGTCAAAGAGACCCAGTACTTC
>TRBJ1-2|TRBV7-8|NA
CASSPMSGYGYTF
TGTGCCAGCAGCCCAATGTCAGGGTATGGCTACACCTTC
>TRBJ2-1|TRBV18|TRBD1
CASSPSGTGKGNEQFF
TGTGCCAGCTCACCCTCCGGGACAGGGAAGGGCAATGAGCAGTTCTTC
>TRBJ1-1|TRBV6-1|TRBD1
CASSEYAGTGHLRTEAFF
TGTGCCAGCAGTGAATACGCCGGGACAGGGCATTTAAGAACTGAAGCTTTCTTT
>TRBJ2-3|TRBV11-3|TRBD2
CASSPGTTSTDTQYF
TGTGCCAGCAGCCCCGGGACTACTAGCACAGATACGCAGTATTTT
>TRBJ2-1|TRBV13|NA
CASSLGGIGSYNEQFF
TGTGCCAGCAGCTTGGGCGGGATTGGCTCCTACAATGAGCAGTTCTTC
>TRBJ1-1|TRBV10-3|NA
CAISEQRGTVEAFF
TGTGCCATCAGTGAGCAGCGGGGGACGGTTGAAGCTTTCTTT
>TRBJ1-6|TRBV5-6|NA
CASSSRDKSPLHF
TGTGCCAGCAGCTCCCGAGACAAATCACCCCTCCACTTT
>TRBJ2-2|TRBV5-8|NA
CASSLVQNTGELFF
TGTGCCAGCAGCTTGGTCCAGAACACCGGGGAGCTGTTTTTT
>TRBJ2-5|TRBV27|TRBD1
CASSLGSPGTGVETQYF
TGTGCCAGCAGTTTGGGGAGTCCCGGGACAGGGGTAGAGACCCAGTACTTC
>TRBJ1-3|TRBV10-3|TRBD1
CAIETGPGNTIYF
TGTGCCATCGAGACAGGGCCTGGAAACACCATATATTTT
>TRBJ2-1|TRBV2|TRBD2
CASSGGGSGVWGEQFF
TGTGCCAGCAGTGGCGGGGGTAGCGGAGTATGGGGTGAGCAGTTCTTC
>TRBJ2-7|TRBV6-5|NA
CASRRQPYEQYF
TGTGCCAGCAGAAGACAGCCCTACGAGCAGTACTTC
>TRBJ1-5|TRBV2|TRBD1
CASSSLGRSGQGNQPQHF
TGTGCCAGCAGTTCCTTAGGCCGTTCAGGACAGGGCAATCAGCCCCAGCATTTT
>TRBJ2-5|TRBV11-3|TRBD2
CASSLAHRLAGGQETQYF
TGTGCCAGCAGCTTAGCACACCGACTAGCGGGGGGCCAAGAGACCCAGTACTTC
>TRBJ1-2|TRBV19|TRBD1
CAVRQGAAWDYGYTF
TGTGCCGTACGACAGGGGGCCGCTTGGGACTATGGCTACACCTTC
>TRBJ1-1|TRBV7-6|NA
CASSSGVNTEAFF
TGTGCCAGCAGCTCAGGGGTGAACACTGAAGCTTTCTTT
>TRBJ2-7|TRBV7-9|TRBD2
CASSSFASGRGYEQYF
TGTGCCAGCAGCTCCTTTGCGAGCGGGAGAGGGTACGAGCAGTACTTC
>TRBJ2-3|TRBV10-3|TRBD1
CAKSPTGGNTDTQYF
TGTGCCAAATCACCGACAGGGGGGAACACAGATACGCAGTATTTT
>TRBJ1-2|TRBV19|TRBD1
CASSIDFDRGRIYGYTF
TGTGCCAGTAGTATAGACTTTGACAGGGGGCGTATCTATGGCTACACCTTC
>TRBJ1-1|TRBV11-3|NA
CASSLVRGGTEAFF
TGTGCCAGCAGCTTAGTGAGAGGAGGCACTGAAGCTTTCTTT
>TRBJ2-7|TRBV27|NA
CASSLGRGYEQYF
TGTGCCAGCAGTTTAGGCAGGGGATACGAGCAGTACTTC
>TRBJ1-3|TRBV2|NA
CASSPQGGGSGNTIYF
TGTGCCAGCAGCCCTCAGGGCGGGGGCTCTGGAAACACCATATATTTT
>TRBJ1-1|TRBV25-1|NA
CASSESHREAPEAFF
TGTGCCAGCAGTGAATCCCACAGGGAAGCCCCTGAAGCTTTCTTT
>TRBJ2-7|TRBV11-3|TRBD2
CASSTGGPEQYF
TGTGCCAGCAGCACGGGGGGTCCCGAGCAGTACTTC
>TRBJ1-2|TRBV7-2|TRBD1
CASSSSGGAYLHGYTF
TGTGCCAGCAGCTCGTCAGGGGGCGCGTATTTGCATGGCTACACCTTC
>TRBJ2-2|TRBV7-3|TRBD1
CASSPGTGVSTGELFF
TGTGCCAGCAGCCCAGGGACAGGGGTGAGCACCGGGGAGCTGTTTTTT
>TRBJ2-3|TRBV5-4|TRBD2
CASSRTSGRVGTDTQYF
TGTGCCAGCAGCCGGACTAGCGGGAGGGTCGGCACAGATACGCAGTATTTT
>TRBJ2-7|TRBV2|NA
CASGRHEQYF
TGTGCCAGCGGGAGACACGAGCAGTACTTC
>TRBJ2-3|TRBV5-1|TRBD1
CASSPNRGTDTQYF
TGCGCCAGCAGCCCAAACAGGGGGACAGATACGCAGTATTTT
>TRBJ2-5|TRBV5-1|NA
CASSTTGLISKTQYF
TGCGCCAGCAGCACAACGGGACTCATTTCCAAGACCCAGTACTTC
>TRBJ2-7|TRBV30|TRBD1
CAWSGDSSYEQYF
TGTGCCTGGAGTGGGGACAGCTCCTACGAGCAGTACTTC
>TRBJ2-5|TRBV13|TRBD2
CASSLLGQGGETQYF
TGTGCCAGCAGCTTATTGGGGCAGGGAGGGGAGACCCAGTACTTC
>TRBJ2-5|TRBV5-6|NA
CASSLIEETQYF
TGTGCCAGCAGCTTGATAGAAGAGACCCAGTACTTC
>TRBJ2-7|TRBV29-1|NA
CSVQAGSYEQYF
TGCAGCGTTCAGGCGGGCTCCTACGAGCAGTACTTC
>TRBJ1-1|TRBV7-9|TRBD1
CASSDRGSYVTEAFF
TGTGCCAGCAGCGACAGGGGATCGTACGTGACTGAAGCTTTCTTT
>TRBJ2-3|TRBV29-1|NA
CSGFSTDTQYF
TGCTCTGGCTTTAGCACAGATACGCAGTATTTT
>TRBJ2-3|TRBV2|TRBD2
CASSITSGKTRGSIRASDTDTQYF
TGTGCCAGCAGTATAACTAGCGGAAAAACCCGAGGGAGTATCCGGGCCTCTGACACAGATACGCAGTATTTT
>TRBJ2-7|TRBV7-7|TRBD2
CASSSLAGTYEQYF
TGTGCTAGCAGCTCACTAGCGGGAACCTACGAGCAGTACTTC
>TRBJ1-5|TRBV28|NA
CASSLAGDQPQHF
TGTGCCAGCAGTTTAGCGGGTGATCAGCCCCAGCATTTT
>TRBJ1-1|TRBV29-1|NA
CSVRTDLNTEAFF
TGCAGCGTGAGGACAGACCTGAACACTGAAGCTTTCTTT
>TRBJ1-2|TRBV4-2|NA
CASSQVVTDLNYGYTF
TGTGCCAGCAGCCAAGTGGTAACAGACCTAAACTATGGCTACACCTTC
>TRBJ2-7|TRBV5-5|NA
CASSFQTGMTYEQYF
TGTGCCAGCAGCTTCCAAACAGGGATGACCTACGAGCAGTACTTC
>TRBJ1-2|TRBV9|TRBD1
CASSGRTGGYGYTF
TGTGCCAGCAGCGGCCGGACAGGGGGCTATGGCTACACCTTC
>TRBJ1-4|TRBV30|NA
CAWRDKARGTNEKLFF
TGTGCCTGGAGAGATAAGGCTCGGGGAACTAATGAAAAACTGTTTTTT
>TRBJ1-4|TRBV30|TRBD1
CAWSAGTETATNEKLFF
TGTGCCTGGAGTGCCGGGACAGAGACTGCAACTAATGAAAAACTGTTTTTT
>TRBJ2-3|TRBV27|TRBD2
CASSLSILAGDTQYF
TGTGCCAGCAGTTTAAGTATACTAGCGGGAGATACGCAGTATTTT